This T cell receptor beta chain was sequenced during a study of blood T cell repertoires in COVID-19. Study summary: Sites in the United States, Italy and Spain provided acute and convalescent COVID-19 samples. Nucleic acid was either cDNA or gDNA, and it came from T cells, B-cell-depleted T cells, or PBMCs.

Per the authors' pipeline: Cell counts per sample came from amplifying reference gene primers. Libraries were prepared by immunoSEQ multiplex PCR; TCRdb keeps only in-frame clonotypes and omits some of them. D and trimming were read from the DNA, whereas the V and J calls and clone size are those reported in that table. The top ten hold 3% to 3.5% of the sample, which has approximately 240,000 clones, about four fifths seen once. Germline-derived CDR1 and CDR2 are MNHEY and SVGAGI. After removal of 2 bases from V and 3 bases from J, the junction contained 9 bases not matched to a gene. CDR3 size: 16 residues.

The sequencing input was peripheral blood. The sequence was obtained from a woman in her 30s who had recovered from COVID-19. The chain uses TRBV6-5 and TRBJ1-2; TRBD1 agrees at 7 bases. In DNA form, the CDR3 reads TGTGCCAGCAGTTACGTCGGCGACAGGGCTGACTATGGCTACACCTTC. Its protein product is CASSYVGDRADYGYTF.